A single sample gave rise to the 17 T cell receptor beta chains below, sequenced in a study of blood T cell repertoires in COVID-19. Only in-frame clones appear in the TCRdb table, and some are missing; sequencing was by immunoSEQ multiplex PCR. This sample has 250,000 to 350,000 clones, with about 80% found just once. The sample was peripheral blood. Receptor source: a person aged 70 to 80 with COVID-19, enrolled during active disease.

This chain connects TRBV28 to TRBJ2-3, with 11 positions matching TRBD2. V was pared by 10 bases and J by 9 bases, with 6 bases of the junction left unmatched. The CDR3 spans 12 residues. Germline assignment: CDR1 MDHEN and CDR2 SYDVKM. CDR3 coding DNA: TGTGCCACCTCGACTAGCGGGGACACGCAGTATTTT. Translated, it gives CATSTSGDTQYF.

The chain has TRBV9 and TRBJ2-2; 7 bases align to TRBD2. Germline V CDR1 and CDR2: SGDLS, YYNGEE. V lost 0 bases, J lost 5 bases, and 13 bases stayed unmatched. The CDR3 length is 18 residues. DNA for the CDR3: TGTGCCAGCAGCGTAGTGGCAGCGGGGAGGGTGTGGACCGGGGAGCTGTTTTTT. This translates into CASSVVAAGRVWTGELFF.

V gene TRBV4-1 combines with J gene TRBJ2-3; 7 bases map to TRBD2. The trim removed 0 bases at V and 0 bases at J, leaving 9 bases unmatched. The CDR3 contains 18 residues. Germline lookup yields CDR1 MGHRA and CDR2 YSYEKL. The DNA for the CDR3 is TGCGCCAGCAGCCAAGATCGCGGGGGACTACCTAGCACAGATACGCAGTATTTT. It is translated as CASSQDRGGLPSTDTQYF.

The chain carries TRBV28 and TRBJ2-7; the match to TRBD1 covers 9 bases. CDR3 size: 14 residues. Germline loops: CDR1 MDHEN, CDR2 SYDVKM. Trimming took 6 bases from V and 3 from J; bases not matched to a gene: 6. The CDR3 loop is CASRHRDRDYEQYF. CDR3 in DNA: TGTGCCAGCAGACACCGGGACAGGGACTACGAGCAGTACTTC. The variable domain in full, with the rest retrieved from reference TRBV28 and TRBJ2-7, is DVKVTQSSRYLVKRTGEKVFLECVQDMDHENMFWYRQDPGLGLRLIYFSYDVKMKEKGDIPEGYSVSREKKERFSLILESASTNQTSMYLCASRHRDRDYEQYFGPGTRLTVT.

The gene calls are TRBV19 and TRBJ2-1; TRBD2 is a possible D gene (5 bases). The CDR3 is 14 residues long. Germline CDR1 LNHDA, CDR2 SQIVND (reference sequence). The V end lost 6 bases, the J end lost 3 bases, and 12 bases lay between the germline ends. CDR3 residues: CASRYGSGYNEQFF. CDR3 DNA: TGTGCCAGTAGATATGGGAGTGGCTACAATGAGCAGTTCTTC.

The chain carries TRBV28 and TRBJ1-6, with 10 bases identical to TRBD1. The CDR3 has 14 residues. V lost 8 bases and J lost 9; bases outside the gene matches: 7. Germline assignment: CDR1 MDHEN and CDR2 SYDVKM. This CDR3 reads CASLTGGLSSPLHF. The CDR3 coding sequence is TGTGCCAGCCTGACAGGGGGCTTGAGTTCACCCCTCCACTTT.

This chain links TRBV27 with TRBJ1-1, with D unresolved. Trimming left V 5 bases short and J 4 bases short, with 8 bases between. This CDR3 is 12 amino acids long. The germline V gene has CDR1 MNHEY and CDR2 SMNVEV (reference sequence). The chain's CDR3 is CASSTSGTEAFF. CDR3 sequence (DNA): TGTGCCAGCAGTACATCGGGCACTGAAGCTTTCTTT.

The J gene is TRBJ1-3, the V gene TRBV4-3; D unclear. V was pared by 2 bases and J by 0 bases, with 17 bases between. Germline V gene data show CDR1 as LGHNA and CDR2 as YSLEER. The CDR3 covers 18 residues. For the CDR3, the DNA is TGCGCCAGCAGCCAAAGCGCGGGTCTTCAGAACTCTGGAAACACCATATATTTT. Its translation is CASSQSAGLQNSGNTIYF.

The chain joins TRBV2 to TRBJ2-1, with D maybe TRBD2 (7 bases). The length of the CDR3 is 13 residues. CDR1 SNHLY and CDR2 FYNNEI come from the germline V gene. V lost 7 bases and J 10 bases, leaving 17 bases between the germline ends. The CDR3 nucleotides are TGTGCCAGCAAGCTAGCGGAGAGGGGGGAGCAGTTCTTC. Translating gives CASKLAERGEQFF.

V gene TRBV9 combines with J gene TRBJ2-7; TRBD2 might be the D (6 bases). V shed 0 bases and J shed 6 bases, with 10 bases lying between them. Germline CDR1 is SGDLS and CDR2 is YYNGEE. This CDR3 spans 13 amino acids. The CDR3 DNA follows: TGTGCCAGCAGCGTAGACCTAGCGAGCGAGCAGTACTTC. Protein: CASSVDLASEQYF.

The V gene is TRBV14, the J gene TRBJ2-1, with 8 bases lining up with TRBD1. The junction had 6 bases not matched to a gene; V was cut back by 2 bases and J by 0 bases. Germline-derived CDR1 and CDR2 are SGHDN and FVKESK. The CDR3 totals 17 residues. The CDR3 sequence: CASSQWDRISSYNEQFF. For the CDR3, the DNA is TGTGCCAGCAGCCAATGGGACAGGATAAGCTCCTACAATGAGCAGTTCTTC.

V is TRBV6-6 and J is TRBJ2-3; TRBD2 is a possible D gene (5 bases). CDR1 is MNHNY and CDR2 is SVGAGI in the germline V gene (reference sequence). There are 14 residues in the CDR3. Between the trimmed V and J ends, which lost 5 bases and 15 bases, there was a span of 24 bases. CDR3 in amino acids: CASSTRELSHRPYF. The CDR3 nucleotides read TGTGCCAGCAGTACCCGGGAACTGTCCCACCGACCATATTTT.

CDR3 region: CASSKTSGTPGTQYF. CDR3 in DNA: TGTGCCAGCAGTAAGACTAGCGGAACCCCGGGGACCCAGTACTTC. The V call is TRBV28, the J call TRBJ2-5; 9 nucleotides match TRBD2. Germline V gene lookup returns CDR1 MDHEN and CDR2 SYDVKM. The CDR3 spans 15 residues. The trim removed 5 bases at V and 7 bases at J, leaving 11 bases unmatched.

This clone was observed once. The chain carries TRBV7-6 and TRBJ1-2, with TRBD1 as a possible D gene (6 bases). Trimming pared 1 base from V and 2 bases from J, leaving 11 bases between. Germline V gives CDR1 SGHVS, CDR2 FNYEAQ. CDR3 length: 15 residues. CDR3 DNA sequence: TGTGCCAGCAGCTTAGGCCCAGGGGCGAACTATGGCTACACCTTC. It yields the protein CASSLGPGANYGYTF.

A remark on this clone: The same CDR3 is also encoded by other DNA sequences in this sample. The V gene is TRBV6-1, the J gene TRBJ2-3, with a tentative D call TRBD2 (5 bases). This CDR3 is 16 amino acids long. The germline V gene has CDR1 MNHNS and CDR2 SASEGT. Trimming left V 2 bases short and J 6 bases short, with 18 bases between. Here the CDR3 DNA reads TGTGCCAGCAGTGAATGGGGAGACCATGGGTCGGATACGCAGTATTTT. Translating gives CASSEWGDHGSDTQYF.

The V and J genes are TRBV7-9 and TRBJ1-2, with 9 bases lining up with TRBD1. Germline lookup yields CDR1 SEHNR and CDR2 FQNEAQ (reference sequence). The V gene end was trimmed by 5 bases and the J gene end by 6 bases; junction bases not matched to a gene: 10. This CDR3 has 15 amino acids. The CDR3 reads CASSRPTGGRDGYTF. Written as DNA, the CDR3 is TGTGCCAGCAGCCGCCCGACAGGGGGTCGAGATGGCTACACCTTC.

The chain couples TRBV7-2 to TRBJ1-5; D unresolved. Per germline, CDR1 SGHTA and CDR2 FQGNSA. V was clipped by 6 bases and J by 10 bases, with 16 bases between them. The CDR3 has 13 residues. CDR3 DNA: TGTGCCAGCAGTTTCCATCACGAGTACCCCCAGCATTTT. Translated: CASSFHHEYPQHF.